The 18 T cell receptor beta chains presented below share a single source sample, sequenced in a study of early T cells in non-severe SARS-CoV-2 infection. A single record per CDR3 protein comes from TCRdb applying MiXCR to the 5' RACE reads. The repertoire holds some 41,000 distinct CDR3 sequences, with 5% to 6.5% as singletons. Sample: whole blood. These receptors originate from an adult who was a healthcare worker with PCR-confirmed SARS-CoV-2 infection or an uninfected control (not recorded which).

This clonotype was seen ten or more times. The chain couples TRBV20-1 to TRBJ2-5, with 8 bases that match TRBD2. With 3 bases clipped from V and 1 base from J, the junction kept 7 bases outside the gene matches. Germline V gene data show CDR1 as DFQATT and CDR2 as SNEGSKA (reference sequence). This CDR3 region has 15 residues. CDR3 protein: CSASQSGGVQETQYF. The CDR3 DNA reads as TGCAGTGCTAGTCAGAGCGGGGGTGTCCAAGAGACCCAGTACTTC.

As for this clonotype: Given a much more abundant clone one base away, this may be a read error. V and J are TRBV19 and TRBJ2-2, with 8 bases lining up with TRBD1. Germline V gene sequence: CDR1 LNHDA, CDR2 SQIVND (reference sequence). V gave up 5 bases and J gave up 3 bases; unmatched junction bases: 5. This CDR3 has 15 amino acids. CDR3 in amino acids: CASSWGQEYTGELFF. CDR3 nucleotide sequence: TGTGCCAGTAGTTGGGGACAGGAGTACACCGGGGAGCTGTTTTTT. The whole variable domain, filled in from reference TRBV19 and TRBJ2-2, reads DGGITQSPKYLFRKEGQNVTLSCEQNLNHDAMYWYRQDPGQGLRLIYYSQIVNDFQKGDIAEGYSVSREKKESFPLTVTSAQKNPTAFYLCASSWGQEYTGELFFGEGSRLTVL.

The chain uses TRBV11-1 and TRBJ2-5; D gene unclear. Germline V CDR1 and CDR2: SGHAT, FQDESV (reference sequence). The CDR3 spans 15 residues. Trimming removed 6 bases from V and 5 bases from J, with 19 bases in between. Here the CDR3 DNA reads TGTGCCAGCAGAGTTGGTGGCAGGTCAGTGGAGACCCAGTACTTC. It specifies CASRVGGRSVETQYF. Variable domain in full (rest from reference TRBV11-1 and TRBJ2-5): EAEVAQSPRYKITEKSQAVAFWCDPISGHATLYWYRQILGQGPELLVQFQDESVVDDSQLPKDRFSAERLKGVDSTLKIQPAELGDSAMYLCASRVGGRSVETQYFGPGTRLLVL.

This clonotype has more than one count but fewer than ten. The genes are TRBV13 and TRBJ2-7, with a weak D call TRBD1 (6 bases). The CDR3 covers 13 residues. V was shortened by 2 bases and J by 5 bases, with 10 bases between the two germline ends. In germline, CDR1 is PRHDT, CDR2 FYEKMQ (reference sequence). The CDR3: CASSLQGPNEQYF. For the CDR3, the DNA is TGTGCCAGCAGCTTACAGGGGCCCAACGAGCAGTACTTC. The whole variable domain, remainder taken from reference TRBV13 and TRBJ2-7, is AAGVIQSPRHLIKEKRETATLKCYPIPRHDTVYWYQQGPGQDPQFLISFYEKMQSDKGSIPDRFSAQQFSDYHSELNMSSLELGDSALYFCASSLQGPNEQYFGPGTRLTVT.

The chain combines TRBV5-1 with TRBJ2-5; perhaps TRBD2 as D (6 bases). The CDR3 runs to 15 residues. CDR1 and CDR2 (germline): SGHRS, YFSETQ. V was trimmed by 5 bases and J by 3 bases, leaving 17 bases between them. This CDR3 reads CASSFLGGQEETQYF. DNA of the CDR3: TGCGCCAGCAGTTTTCTGGGAGGACAAGAAGAGACCCAGTACTTC.

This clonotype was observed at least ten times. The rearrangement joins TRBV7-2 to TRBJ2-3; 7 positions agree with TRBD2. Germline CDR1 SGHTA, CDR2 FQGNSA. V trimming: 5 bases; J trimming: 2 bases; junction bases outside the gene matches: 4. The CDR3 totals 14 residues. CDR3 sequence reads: CASSAAGYTDTQYF. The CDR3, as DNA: TGTGCCAGCAGCGCAGCGGGGTACACAGATACGCAGTATTTT.

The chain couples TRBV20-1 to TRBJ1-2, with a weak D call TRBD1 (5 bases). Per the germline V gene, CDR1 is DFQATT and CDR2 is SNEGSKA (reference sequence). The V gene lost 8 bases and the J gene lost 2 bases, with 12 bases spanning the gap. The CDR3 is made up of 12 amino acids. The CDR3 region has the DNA TGCAGTTTTCCGACAGAGAACTATGGCTACACCTTC. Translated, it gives CSFPTENYGYTF.

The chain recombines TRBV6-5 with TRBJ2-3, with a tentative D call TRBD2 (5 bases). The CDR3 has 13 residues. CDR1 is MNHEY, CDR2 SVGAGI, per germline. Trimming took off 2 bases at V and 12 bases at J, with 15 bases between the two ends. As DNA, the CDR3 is TGTGCCAGCAGTTACAGAGAGGGCGCCCCCCAGTATTTT. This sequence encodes CASSYREGAPQYF.

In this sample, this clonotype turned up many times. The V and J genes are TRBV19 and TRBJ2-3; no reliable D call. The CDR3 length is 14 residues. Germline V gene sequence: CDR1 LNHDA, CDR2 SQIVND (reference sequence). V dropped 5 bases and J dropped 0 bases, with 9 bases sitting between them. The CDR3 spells CASSRSASTDTQYF. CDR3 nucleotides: TGTGCCAGTAGTCGGTCAGCGAGCACAGATACGCAGTATTTT.

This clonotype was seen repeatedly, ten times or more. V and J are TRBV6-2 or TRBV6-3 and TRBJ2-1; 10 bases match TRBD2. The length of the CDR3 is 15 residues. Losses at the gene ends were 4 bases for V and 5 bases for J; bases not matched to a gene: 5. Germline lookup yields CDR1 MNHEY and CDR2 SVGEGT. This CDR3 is CASSSLAGAHNEQFF. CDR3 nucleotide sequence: TGTGCCAGCAGTTCCCTAGCGGGAGCACACAATGAGCAGTTCTTC.

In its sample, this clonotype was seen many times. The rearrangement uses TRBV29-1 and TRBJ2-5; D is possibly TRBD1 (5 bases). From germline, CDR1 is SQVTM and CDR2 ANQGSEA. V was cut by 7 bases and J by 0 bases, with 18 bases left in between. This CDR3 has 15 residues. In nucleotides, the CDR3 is TGCAGCGGAACCAGGGAAGACACGTACCAAGAGACCCAGTACTTC. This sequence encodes CSGTREDTYQETQYF.

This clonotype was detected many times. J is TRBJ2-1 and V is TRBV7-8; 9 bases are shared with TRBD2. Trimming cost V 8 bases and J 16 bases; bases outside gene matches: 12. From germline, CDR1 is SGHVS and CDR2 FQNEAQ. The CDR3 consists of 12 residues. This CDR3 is CASELPGTSFFF. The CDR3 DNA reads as TGTGCCAGCGAGCTCCCCGGGACTAGCTTTTTCTTC.

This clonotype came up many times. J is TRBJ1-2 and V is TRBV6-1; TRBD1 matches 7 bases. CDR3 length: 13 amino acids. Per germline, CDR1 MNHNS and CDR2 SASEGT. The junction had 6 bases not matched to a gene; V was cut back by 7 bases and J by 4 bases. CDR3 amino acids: CASISTGTYGYTF. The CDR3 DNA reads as TGTGCCAGCATTTCGACAGGGACCTATGGCTACACCTTC.

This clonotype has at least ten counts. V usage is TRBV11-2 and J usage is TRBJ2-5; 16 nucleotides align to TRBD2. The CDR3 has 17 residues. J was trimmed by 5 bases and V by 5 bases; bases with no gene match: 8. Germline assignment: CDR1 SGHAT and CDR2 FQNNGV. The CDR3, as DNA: TGTGCCAGCAGCCCGGGACTAGCGGGAGGGCAGGTGGAGACCCAGTACTTC. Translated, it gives CASSPGLAGGQVETQYF.

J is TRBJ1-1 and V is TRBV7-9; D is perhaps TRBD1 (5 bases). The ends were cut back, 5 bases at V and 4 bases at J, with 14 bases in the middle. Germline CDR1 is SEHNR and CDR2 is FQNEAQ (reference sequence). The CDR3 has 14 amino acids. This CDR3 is CASSNRGLGTEAFF. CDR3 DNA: TGTGCCAGCAGCAATCGGGGGTTGGGCACTGAAGCTTTCTTT.

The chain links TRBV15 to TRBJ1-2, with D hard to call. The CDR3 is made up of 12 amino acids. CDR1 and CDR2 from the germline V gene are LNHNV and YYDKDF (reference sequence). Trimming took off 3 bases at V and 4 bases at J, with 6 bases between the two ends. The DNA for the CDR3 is TGTGCCACCAGCAGCGGACCCTATGGCTACACCTTC. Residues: CATSSGPYGYTF.

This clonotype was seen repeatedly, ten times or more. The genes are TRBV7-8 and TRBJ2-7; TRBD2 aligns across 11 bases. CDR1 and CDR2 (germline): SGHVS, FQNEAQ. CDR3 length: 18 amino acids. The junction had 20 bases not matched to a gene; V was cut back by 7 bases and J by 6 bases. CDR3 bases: TGTGCCAGCACCCCCCTCAGGGTTTTAGCGGGGGGGGTCTCCGAGCAGTACTTC. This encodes CASTPLRVLAGGVSEQYF.

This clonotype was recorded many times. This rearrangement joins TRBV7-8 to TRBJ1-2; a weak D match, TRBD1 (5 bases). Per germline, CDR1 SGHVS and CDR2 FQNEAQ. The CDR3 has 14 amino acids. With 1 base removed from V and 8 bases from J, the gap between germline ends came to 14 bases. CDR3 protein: CASSLVQGTGGYTF. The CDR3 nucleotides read TGTGCCAGCAGCTTAGTCCAGGGCACGGGAGGCTACACCTTC.